This T cell receptor (beta chain) was observed in a study of shared clonotypes between healthy human individuals. This CDR3 region has 15 residues. DNA at about 210 ng, tens of thousands of T cell genomes, went into sorted-subset replicate PCRs. Profiled with immunoSEQ multiplex PCR; TCRdb holds only in-frame clones, not every one. The repertoire consists of around 2,000,000 clones, with approximately 95% occurring once and the leading ten covering more than 0.1%. Sequences were obtained from naive CD4+ T cells sorted from blood. Subset noted: CD45RA+ positively selected. The sequence came from a man aged 18-30 years in good health. The chain links TRBV21-1 to TRBJ2-7; TRBD1 is the table's D call, not checked against the DNA. TRBV21-1 is recorded as a pseudogene. In nucleotides, the CDR3 is TGTGCCAGCAGCAAAAAAGGGGCCCAGGGCAACGAGCAGTACTTC. Translation gives CASSKKGAQGNEQYF.